The 22 T cell receptor beta chains below all came from one sample that was sequenced in a study of OX40 agonist ivuxolimab in advanced cancers. This table comes from immunoSEQ multiplex PCR, and its TCRdb copy is limited to in-frame clones, with some not included. The data contain 90,000 to 95,000 clones, 70% to 90% of them seen just once; the ten biggest clones take up around 4.5%. Source: CD4+ or CD8+ T cells sorted from blood, taken in a trial of the OX40 agonist ivuxolimab. These receptors originate from an adult with an advanced solid tumor such as melanoma, head and neck, liver or kidney cancer.

The chain has TRBV6-1 and TRBJ1-4, with D possibly TRBD1 on 6 matching bases. Trimming removed 11 bases at V and 8 bases at J, with 18 bases between. CDR3 size: 13 residues. The germline V gene encodes CDR1 MNHNS and CDR2 SASEGT. CDR3 amino acids: CASSGQSTEKLFF. The DNA for the CDR3 is TGTGCCTCCTCTGGACAGTCAACCGAAAAACTGTTTTTT.

CDR3 loop: CASSSVQETQYF. CDR3 nucleotides: TGTGCCAGCAGCTCAGTTCAAGAGACCCAGTACTTC. The chain is built from TRBV7-9 and TRBJ2-5; D is uncertain. The V gene lost 4 bases and the J gene lost 2 bases, with 5 bases spanning the gap. Germline CDR1 and CDR2: SEHNR and FQNEAQ (reference sequence). This CDR3 comprises 12 residues.

The chain uses TRBV11-3 and TRBJ2-1; D unclear. Trimming pared 2 bases from V and 9 bases from J, leaving 17 bases between. The CDR3 has 15 amino acids. Germline CDR1 reads SGHNT; CDR2 reads YENEEA. CDR3 sequence: CASSLRSRRIGEQFF. The CDR3 region has the DNA TGTGCCAGCAGCTTACGCTCAAGGAGAATTGGTGAGCAGTTCTTC.

The chain employs TRBV29-1 and TRBJ1-2; D gene unclear. The length of the CDR3 is 12 residues. Per germline, CDR1 SQVTM and CDR2 ANQGSEA. V was pared by 6 bases and J by 6 bases, with 14 bases between. The CDR3 reads CSVGSLRDGYTF. CDR3 bases: TGCAGCGTCGGGAGTTTACGGGATGGCTACACCTTC. Using reference TRBV29-1 and TRBJ1-2 for the parts outside the CDR3, the full variable domain is SAVISQKPSRDICQRGTSLTIQCQVDSQVTMMFWYRQQPGQSLTLIATANQGSEATYESGFVIDKFPISRPNLTFSTLTVSNMSPEDSSIYLCSVGSLRDGYTFGSGTRLTVV.

V is TRBV30 and J is TRBJ1-2, with TRBD1 as a possible D gene (5 bases). The CDR3 totals 13 residues. CDR1 and CDR2 from the germline V gene are GTSNPN and SVGIG (reference sequence). V was cut by 4 bases and J by 8 bases, with 17 bases left in between. The CDR3, as DNA: TGTGCCTGGACCTTGACCAGGGAGGAGGGCTACACCTTC. This gives the protein CAWTLTREEGYTF.

The chain carries TRBV21-1 and TRBJ1-1; the D call in the table, TRBD1, was not verified against the DNA. TRBV21-1 is a recognized pseudogene. This CDR3 contains 17 residues. The CDR3 here is CASSKGKGPFTNTEAFF. The CDR3 nucleotides are TGTGCCAGCAGCAAAGGTAAGGGGCCCTTTACAAACACTGAAGCTTTCTTT.

The J gene is TRBJ2-1, the V gene TRBV9; 7 bases match TRBD2. J lost 3 bases, V lost 0 bases, and 3 bases had no gene match. This CDR3 spans 15 amino acids. Germline CDR1 reads SGDLS; CDR2 reads YYNGEE. CDR3 amino acids: CASSVDPSGYNEQFF. The CDR3 DNA is TGTGCCAGCAGCGTAGACCCTAGCGGCTACAATGAGCAGTTCTTC.

V and J are TRBV29-1 and TRBJ2-7, with TRBD1 matching over 10 bases. J was trimmed by 4 bases and V by 7 bases; bases with no gene match: 10. This CDR3 region has 14 residues. Looked up from germline, CDR1 is SQVTM and CDR2 is ANQGSEA. The CDR3 protein is CSANPGQGLYEQYF. CDR3 nucleotides: TGCAGCGCCAATCCGGGACAGGGGTTGTACGAGCAGTACTTC.

In this sample, this clone turned up a few times. The chain employs TRBV7-3 and TRBJ1-1; D unresolved. Between the trimmed V and J ends, which lost 1 base and 3 bases, there was a span of 9 bases. The germline gives CDR1 SGHTA, CDR2 FQGTGA. The CDR3 totals 14 residues. The CDR3 sequence: CASSLKPPDTEAFF. The CDR3 DNA is TGTGCCAGCAGCTTAAAGCCCCCGGACACTGAAGCTTTCTTT.

The genes are TRBV29-1 and TRBJ2-1; D is unclear. V lost 3 bases, J lost 6 bases, and 12 bases lay in between. The CDR3 loop spans 13 amino acids. Germline CDR1 SQVTM, CDR2 ANQGSEA. This chain's CDR3 is CSVESSRFNEQFF. As DNA, the CDR3 is TGCAGCGTTGAGTCTTCTAGGTTCAATGAGCAGTTCTTC.

The chain has TRBV19 and TRBJ2-3, with TRBD2 as a possible D gene (5 bases). The V end was cut by 3 bases, the J end by 1 base, with 8 bases between. CDR3 length equals 14 residues. Germline values: CDR1 LNHDA, CDR2 SQIVND (reference sequence). The CDR3 sequence: CASSIGLGTDTQYF. CDR3 bases: TGTGCCAGTAGTATTGGACTCGGCACAGATACGCAGTATTTT.

The chain couples TRBV11-3 to TRBJ2-1; TRBD2 is a possible D gene (6 bases). This CDR3 contains 14 residues. Trimming shortened V by 4 bases and J by 6 bases, and 13 bases separated the two germline ends. Germline V lookup: CDR1 SGHNT, CDR2 YENEEA. CDR3 amino acids: CASSSSVASNEQFF. CDR3 nucleotides: TGTGCCAGCAGCTCTAGCGTCGCGTCCAATGAGCAGTTCTTC.

This clone was seen a few times. The V gene is TRBV2, the J gene TRBJ1-5, with a tentative D call TRBD1 (5 bases). Trimming took off 8 bases at V and 7 bases at J, with 12 bases between the two ends. The CDR3 is 12 residues long. The V gene's germline CDR1 is SNHLY and CDR2 FYNNEI. This chain's CDR3 is CASGAARQPQHF. The DNA for the CDR3 is TGTGCCAGCGGGGCGGCTCGGCAGCCCCAGCATTTT.

V gene TRBV10-3 combines with J gene TRBJ2-2, with TRBD2 matching 8 bases. The CDR3 is made up of 16 amino acids. CDR1 is ENHRY and CDR2 is SYGVKD in the germline V gene. Trimming at V came to 4 bases and at J to 1 base, leaving 5 bases not matched to a gene. The CDR3 sequence is CAISGPGLGNTGELFF. The CDR3 nucleotides are TGTGCCATCAGTGGCCCGGGACTAGGGAACACCGGGGAGCTGTTTTTT.

The rearrangement joins TRBV5-1 to TRBJ2-1, with D hard to call. Per the germline V gene, CDR1 is SGHRS and CDR2 is YFSETQ. The CDR3 runs 15 residues. V was shortened by 1 base and J by 0 bases, with 8 bases between the two germline ends. Here the CDR3 reads CASSLIDSSYNEQFF. CDR3 coding DNA: TGCGCCAGCAGCTTGATCGATAGCTCCTACAATGAGCAGTTCTTC. Supplemented by reference TRBV5-1 and TRBJ2-1, the full variable domain reads KAGVTQTPRYLIKTRGQQVTLSCSPISGHRSVSWYQQTPGQGLQFLFEYFSETQRNKGNFPGRFSGRQFSNSRSEMNVSTLELGDSALYLCASSLIDSSYNEQFFGPGTRLTVL.

The V and J genes are TRBV9 and TRBJ1-1, with 10 bases matching TRBD1. After removal of 3 bases from V and 1 base from J, the junction contained 6 bases not matched to a gene. This CDR3 is built from 16 residues. Germline V lookup: CDR1 SGDLS, CDR2 YYNGEE. The DNA for the CDR3 is TGTGCCAGCAGCGGAGCCGGGACAGGGGAGAACACTGAAGCTTTCTTT. Translating gives CASSGAGTGENTEAFF.

The chain is built from TRBV6-1 and TRBJ2-7; D not certain. Germline CDR1 reads MNHNS; CDR2 reads SASEGT. With 4 bases removed from V and 2 bases from J, the gap between germline ends came to 15 bases. This CDR3 is built from 15 residues. The CDR3 DNA reads as TGTGCCAGCAGTGCGACAAATGTCCTAACCTACGAGCAGTACTTC. Amino acid sequence: CASSATNVLTYEQYF.

This sequence joins TRBV5-5 and TRBJ1-1; D is undetermined. CDR3 length: 15 residues. V lost 0 bases, J lost 1 base, and 10 bases lay in between. Germline CDR1 SGHKS, CDR2 YYEKEE (reference sequence). The CDR3 region is CASSLVSGWNTEAFF. CDR3 DNA sequence: TGTGCCAGCAGCTTGGTCTCGGGGTGGAACACTGAAGCTTTCTTT. Full variable domain (missing parts from reference TRBV5-5 and TRBJ1-1): DAGVTQSPTHLIKTRGQQVTLRCSPISGHKSVSWYQQVLGQGPQFIFQYYEKEERGRGNFPDRFSARQFPNYSSELNVNALLLGDSALYLCASSLVSGWNTEAFFGQGTRLTVV.

This clone has only one observation. The V and J genes are TRBV19 and TRBJ1-5, with 7 bases lining up with TRBD1. The V gene's germline CDR1 is LNHDA and CDR2 SQIVND (reference sequence). V dropped 6 bases and J dropped 1; count of bases not matched to a gene: 6. The CDR3 is made up of 15 amino acids. CDR3 residues: CASSHPGQSNQPQHF. CDR3 nucleotide sequence: TGTGCCAGTAGCCATCCGGGACAGAGCAATCAGCCCCAGCATTTT.

The rearrangement joins TRBV19 to TRBJ1-1, with TRBD1 identical over 9 bases. Trimming took 3 bases from V and 1 from J; bases not matched to a gene: 6. The germline gives CDR1 LNHDA, CDR2 SQIVND (reference sequence). The CDR3 sequence is 16 residues long. This CDR3 is CASSMRQGDRNTEAFF. The CDR3 coding sequence is TGTGCCAGTAGTATGAGACAGGGGGATCGGAACACTGAAGCTTTCTTT.

This chain joins TRBV27 and TRBJ2-7; D unclear. V was clipped by 7 bases and J by 2 bases, with 9 bases between them. Looked up from germline, CDR1 is MNHEY and CDR2 is SMNVEV (reference sequence). This CDR3 is built from 12 residues. The DNA for the CDR3 is TGTGCCAGCAAAAGCGATCCCTACGAGCAGTACTTC. It codes for CASKSDPYEQYF.

The gene calls are TRBV30 and TRBJ1-3; no clear D. V was cut by 1 base and J by 0 bases, with 7 bases left in between. The CDR3 sequence is 14 residues long. The germline V gene has CDR1 GTSNPN and CDR2 SVGIG (reference sequence). The CDR3 spells CAWSAMSSGNTIYF. CDR3 sequence (DNA): TGTGCCTGGAGTGCCATGAGCTCTGGAAACACCATATATTTT.